The next 3 T cell receptor beta chains were all read from a single sample in a study of blood T cell repertoires in COVID-19. The repertoire was sequenced with immunoSEQ multiplex PCR; TCRdb's copy has only in-frame clones and lacks some. The table has about 180,000 clones, 80% to 90% seen once; the top ten hold roughly 15%. The specimen sequenced was PBMCs or T cells enriched from blood (not recorded which). These receptors were collected from a man between 45 and 60 years old who had recovered from COVID-19.

This clone occurred a few times. The gene calls are TRBV28 and TRBJ2-3; D possibly corresponds to TRBD1 (6 bases). The CDR3 length is 12 residues. The V gene's germline CDR1 is MDHEN and CDR2 SYDVKM. Trimming left V 6 bases short and J 15 bases short, with 19 bases between. The CDR3 region has the DNA TGTGCCAGCAGCCCTCAAGAAGGGACACCTTATTTT. Residues: CASSPQEGTPYF.

This clone was observed once. The V call is TRBV6-4, the J call TRBJ1-1, with 7 bases fitting TRBD1. The V and J ends lost 5 bases and 1 base, in that order; junction bases with no gene match: 4. CDR3 length: 14 residues. Looked up from germline, CDR1 is MRHNA and CDR2 is SNTAGT. The CDR3 is CASSSHRGNTEAFF. CDR3 nucleotides: TGTGCCAGCAGTAGCCACAGGGGGAACACTGAAGCTTTCTTT.

The chain carries TRBV11-2 and TRBJ1-6; tentative D call: TRBD1 (6 bases). The CDR3 loop spans 18 amino acids. The germline V and J ends were trimmed by 5 bases and 0 bases, with 17 bases remaining between them. Germline V CDR1 and CDR2: SGHAT, FQNNGV. The CDR3 coding sequence is TGTGCCAGCAGCCCCCAATTACAGGGAAGCTCCTATAATTCACCCCTCCACTTT. It specifies CASSPQLQGSSYNSPLHF.